This is a list of T cell receptor beta chains from one sample in a study of blood T cell repertoires in COVID-19. Clones were read by immunoSEQ multiplex PCR, and TCRdb kept only the in-frame ones, dropping some. The repertoire holds around 210,000 clones, with roughly 82% as singletons. The sample taken for sequencing was peripheral blood. These receptors were obtained from a human donor in a cohort sampled during active COVID-19. The CDR3 runs from the conserved cysteine through the conserved F or W. A D gene is named only where the DNA matches it firmly. A row's size may be missing; if present it is once, few, many or a size class.

cdr3_aa	cdr3_nt	clone_size	v_call	j_call	d_call
CASSTDSNTDTQYF	TGTGCCAGCAGTACGGACAGTAACACAGATACGCAGTATTTT	many	TRBV7-2	TRBJ2-3	-
CASSQEGGGSSGRAGYYEQYF	TGCGCCAGCAGCCAAGAAGGGGGAGGGTCTAGCGGGAGGGCCGGTTACTACGAGCAGTACTTC	-	TRBV4-1	TRBJ2-7	TRBD2
CASSQDPGMYGYTF	TGCGCCAGCAGCCAAGACCCAGGGATGTATGGCTACACCTTC	-	TRBV4-1	TRBJ1-2	-
CASSYPPGGGETQYF	TGTGCCAGCAGTTACCCCCCGGGGGGGGGAGAGACCCAGTACTTC	few	TRBV6-6	TRBJ2-5	TRBD2
CASNKRPPYTLVNEQFF	TGTGCCAGCAATAAGCGGCCTCCGTATACCCTAGTCAATGAGCAGTTCTTC	-	TRBV28	TRBJ2-1	-
CASSFSGQGYEQYF	TGTGCCAGCAGCTTTTCGGGACAGGGATACGAGCAGTACTTC	-	TRBV11-3	TRBJ2-7	TRBD1
CASSPGVGGEQYF	TGTGCCAGCAGCCCAGGGGTAGGGGGCGAGCAGTACTTC	-	TRBV7-9	TRBJ2-7	-
CASTARAGELFF	TGTGCCAGTACGGCCAGGGCCGGGGAGCTGTTTTTT	-	TRBV19	TRBJ2-2	-
CASSLASGRARETQYF	TGTGCCAGCAGCTTAGCTAGCGGGAGGGCCCGGGAGACCCAGTACTTC	-	TRBV7-2	TRBJ2-5	TRBD2
CASSRTGVRDTQYF	TGTGCCAGCTCAAGGACAGGGGTACGAGATACGCAGTATTTT	-	TRBV11-2	TRBJ2-3	TRBD1
CASSQGWTGLEQYF	TGTGCCAGCAGCCAAGGTTGGACAGGGTTGGAGCAGTACTTC	-	TRBV3-1/TRBV3-2	TRBJ2-7	TRBD1
CASSLAIAESSSTDTQYF	TGTGCCAGCAGTTTGGCAATAGCGGAGAGCTCTAGCACAGATACGCAGTATTTT	-	TRBV28	TRBJ2-3	-
CASSLSAGNTGELFF	TGTGCCAGCAGTTTATCGGCAGGGAACACCGGGGAGCTGTTTTTT	-	TRBV27	TRBJ2-2	-
CASSLIGGSYNEQFF	TGTGCCAGCAGCTTGATCGGTGGCTCCTACAATGAGCAGTTCTTC	-	TRBV5-8	TRBJ2-1	-
CARSLAGGGSYNEQFF	TGTGCCAGATCTTTAGCGGGAGGGGGCTCCTACAATGAGCAGTTCTTC	once	TRBV28	TRBJ2-1	TRBD2
CASTYRGRDKNIQYF	TGTGCCAGCACTTATAGGGGGCGCGACAAAAACATTCAGTACTTC	-	TRBV27	TRBJ2-4	TRBD1
CASSSGGADEKLFF	TGCGCCAGCAGCTCAGGGGGCGCGGATGAAAAACTGTTTTTT	-	TRBV5-1	TRBJ1-4	TRBD1
CASSLGGLRTEAFF	TGTGCCAGCAGCTTAGGAGGTCTTCGTACTGAAGCTTTCTTT	-	TRBV11-3	TRBJ1-1	-
CASSLPSMSTDTQYF	TGTGCCAGCAGTTTACCTAGCATGAGCACAGATACGCAGTATTTT	-	TRBV28	TRBJ2-3	-
CASSMDGANTEAFF	TGTGCCAGTAGTATGGATGGGGCGAACACTGAAGCTTTCTTT	once	TRBV19	TRBJ1-1	-
CASSLFSNEQFF	TGTGCCAGCAGCTTATTTTCAAATGAGCAGTTCTTC	-	TRBV11-2	TRBJ2-1	-
CASSQGRAAGVYNEQFF	TGCGCCAGCAGCCAGGGGCGAGCGGCGGGGGTCTACAATGAGCAGTTCTTC	-	TRBV4-1	TRBJ2-1	TRBD2
CATSRDLRRTNTEAFF	TGTGCCACCAGCAGAGATCTCCGGAGAACGAACACTGAAGCTTTCTTT	-	TRBV15	TRBJ1-1	-
CSERLAGARSGEQFF	TGCAGCGAACGACTAGCGGGAGCTCGTTCTGGAGAGCAGTTCTTC	-	TRBV29-1	TRBJ2-1	TRBD2
CASSWGQDTTQYF	TGCGCCAGCAGCTGGGGACAGGACACGACCCAGTACTTC	-	TRBV5-1	TRBJ2-5	TRBD1
CATSDSKRGAGNQPQHF	TGTGCCACCAGTGATTCAAAAAGGGGCGCGGGAAATCAGCCCCAGCATTTT	-	TRBV24-1	TRBJ1-5	-
CASSQAQGTSVSYEQYF	TGTGCCAGCAGCCAAGCTCAAGGGACTAGCGTCTCCTACGAGCAGTACTTC	-	TRBV4-2	TRBJ2-7	TRBD2
CASSDTGNHEQYF	TGTGCCAGCTCAGATACAGGGAATCACGAGCAGTACTTC	-	TRBV18	TRBJ2-7	-
CASSLRETRGVDQPQHF	TGTGCCAGCAGCTTAAGGGAGACTAGAGGGGTGGATCAGCCCCAGCATTTT	-	TRBV5-5	TRBJ1-5	-
CASSLVGGSLSTDTQYF	TGTGCCAGCAGCTTAGTCGGCGGGAGCCTTAGCACAGATACGCAGTATTTT	-	TRBV7-9	TRBJ2-3	TRBD2
CASSMTGANTEAFF	TGTGCCAGTAGTATGACAGGGGCGAACACTGAAGCTTTCTTT	-	TRBV19	TRBJ1-1	TRBD1
CASSFGTEAFF	TGCGCCAGCAGCTTCGGGACTGAAGCTTTCTTT	-	TRBV5-1	TRBJ1-1	-
CASNLGEQPQHF	TGTGCCAGCAACTTGGGCGAGCAGCCCCAGCATTTT	-	TRBV12-3/TRBV12-4	TRBJ1-5	-
CAVTGGGNTEAFF	TGTGCGGTGACAGGCGGAGGGAACACTGAAGCTTTCTTT	once	TRBV6-5	TRBJ1-1	-
CASSQTPSGRGGELFF	TGCGCCAGCAGCCAAACCCCTAGCGGGAGGGGCGGGGAGCTGTTTTTT	once	TRBV4-1	TRBJ2-2	TRBD2
CASSLNSVRNSPLHF	TGTGCCAGCAGCTTAAACTCCGTCAGGAATTCACCCCTCCACTTT	-	TRBV13	TRBJ1-6	-
CASSGGQGYYEQYF	TGTGCCAGCAGTGGGGGACAGGGTTACTACGAGCAGTACTTC	-	TRBV28	TRBJ2-7	TRBD1
CASSSAGSSGANVLTF	TGTGCCAGCAGTTCGGCAGGGTCCTCTGGGGCCAACGTCCTGACTTTC	few	TRBV28	TRBJ2-6	-
CAWRSGTFGGYTF	TGTGCCTGGAGATCCGGGACTTTCGGTGGCTACACCTTC	-	TRBV30	TRBJ1-2	-
CASSSGTSGRVQYF	TGTGCCAGCAGTTCCGGGACTAGCGGGAGAGTGCAGTACTTC	-	TRBV6-5	TRBJ2-7	TRBD2
CASSTTPGHSSYNSPLHF	TGTGCCAGCAGCACGACACCGGGACACAGCTCCTATAATTCACCCCTCCACTTT	-	TRBV7-9	TRBJ1-6	-
CASSYSSLAGPEFYNEQFF	TGTGCCAGCAGTTACTCGAGTCTAGCGGGACCTGAATTCTACAATGAGCAGTTCTTC	-	TRBV6-2/TRBV6-3	TRBJ2-1	TRBD2
CASSSPGQRNYEQYF	TGTGCCAGCAGTTCTCCGGGACAACGGAACTACGAGCAGTACTTC	-	TRBV28	TRBJ2-7	-
CASSEVLRRDRGYEQYF	TGTGCCAGCAGTGAAGTCCTACGCCGGGACAGGGGGTATGAGCAGTACTTC	-	TRBV6-1	TRBJ2-7	TRBD1
CASSLAGQRNTEAFF	TGTGCCAGCAGCTTAGCGGGACAGAGGAACACTGAAGCTTTCTTT	-	TRBV7-2	TRBJ1-1	TRBD1
CSAEWRGRNGYTF	TGCAGCGCTGAATGGAGGGGGCGCAATGGCTACACCTTC	-	TRBV29-1	TRBJ1-2	TRBD1
CASSFRWNEKLFF	TGTGCCAGCAGTTTCAGGTGGAACGAAAAACTGTTTTTT	-	TRBV12-3/TRBV12-4	TRBJ1-4	-
CSARDRANTGELFF	TGCAGCGCAAGGGACAGGGCGAACACCGGGGAGCTGTTTTTT	-	TRBV29-1	TRBJ2-2	TRBD1
CASSVFPGQDYEQYF	TGTGCCAGCAGCGTATTTCCTGGACAGGACTACGAGCAGTACTTC	few	TRBV9	TRBJ2-7	TRBD1
CSASDRAKNIQYF	TGCAGTGCTAGTGACAGAGCCAAAAACATTCAGTACTTC	-	TRBV20-1	TRBJ2-4	-
CASSQEGGGSPYEQYF	TGTGCCAGCAGCCAAGAGGGCGGGGGGTCTCCCTACGAGCAGTACTTC	-	TRBV3-1/TRBV3-2	TRBJ2-7	TRBD2
CASSDSFTGRAGDTQYF	TGTGCCAGCAGTGACTCGTTTACCGGGAGGGCCGGAGATACGCAGTATTTT	few	TRBV6-4	TRBJ2-3	TRBD2
CASRRPDRGTTPSKNIQYF	TGTGCCAGCAGGAGACCCGACAGGGGGACAACCCCCTCCAAAAACATTCAGTACTTC	-	TRBV6-4	TRBJ2-4	TRBD1
CASSLTGGQETQYF	TGCGCCAGCAGCTTGACAGGGGGGCAAGAGACCCAGTACTTC	-	TRBV5-1	TRBJ2-5	TRBD1
CASSFGTAAGSYGYTF	TGTGCCAGCAGCTTCGGGACAGCCGCAGGAAGCTATGGCTACACCTTC	-	TRBV7-8	TRBJ1-2	TRBD1
CSARAAGRGTGELFF	TGCAGCGCCCGGGCCGCAGGGCGAGGCACCGGGGAGCTGTTTTTT	-	TRBV29-1	TRBJ2-2	-